This TCR beta chain emerged from a study of cytomegalovirus exposure and HLA in healthy donors. Profiled with immunoSEQ multiplex PCR; TCRdb holds only in-frame clones, not every one. The sample holds 180,000 or so clones, around nine tenths seen once. V dropped 3 bases and J dropped 6 bases, with 24 bases sitting between them. Germline-derived CDR1 and CDR2 are SGDLS and YYNGEE. CDR3 size: 18 residues. This TCR was recovered from a man between 18 and 29 years old in good health and CMV-seropositive. Sequences were obtained from PBMCs. The chain combines TRBV9 with TRBJ2-2; unclear D gene. CDR3 sequence reads: CASSDSFLGLPQPGELFF. As DNA, the CDR3 is TGTGCCAGCAGCGACAGTTTTCTGGGCCTCCCACAACCCGGGGAGCTGTTTTTT. The full variable domain, in which reference TRBV9 and TRBJ2-2 provide the parts outside the CDR3, is DSGVTQTPKHLITATGQRVTLRCSPRSGDLSVYWYQQSLDQGLQFLIQYYNGEERAKGNILERFSAQQFPDLHSELNLSSLELGDSALYFCASSDSFLGLPQPGELFFGEGSRLTVL.